The source of this T cell receptor beta chain is a study of memory B cells and T cells in multiple sclerosis (dated by TCRdb to between 2018 and 2020). With regard to the full study: In multiple sclerosis patients, the study set the TCR beta repertoires of autoproliferating peripheral T cells against those of T cells infiltrating brain lesions. TCR sequencing included two multiple sclerosis patients for whom either brain lesions at autopsy or brain-infiltrating cells from biopsy were available.

Genomic DNA was extracted, and the immunoSEQ Platform was used to amplify TCRbeta CDR3 regions from that DNA. Multiplex PCR, high-throughput sequencing and a vendor bioinformatics pipeline were combined in the immunoSEQ assay. The original methods were these. Non-productive sequences and CDR3s under 4 amino acids long were removed, and the clonotype frequencies in each sample were recalculated. In immunoSEQ Analyzer 2.0, a clonotype counted as shared when the CDR3 amino acid, V gene and J gene sequences were identical. Repertoire overlap was normalized by dividing shared clonotype counts by the product of both clone-set sizes, with the result scaled by 1000 into arbitrary units. TCRdb provides this immuneACCESS table in a form limited to in-frame rearrangements. Some clones are lacking; in checked studies, under half of them reflect an unresolved V gene, and why the rest are absent is not known. V, J and clone size were drawn from that table, and D and trimming were deduced from the DNA. The sample has approximately 47,000 clones on record, over 75% of them singletons. The ten top clones hold 0.85% to 1.3% of the sample.

After CFSE-labeled PBMCs were cultured without any stimulus, the autoproliferating (CFSEdim) and non-proliferating (CFSEhi) T cell fractions were each sequenced on their own. Altogether, 50 million to 55 million CFSE-labeled PBMCs were kept in culture for 7 days with no stimulus, after which the replicate wells were combined. PBMCs were labeled with 0.45 to 0.5 uM CFSE and cultured in serum-free AIM-V medium without exogenous stimuli. Before use, PBMCs were isolated by Ficoll density gradient centrifugation and cryopreserved. Live 7-AAD-negative cells were sorted on a FACSAria III, washed with PBS, and frozen at -80 degrees C as dry pellets. Study-level results and caveats: Because clone-set sizes varied across compartments, the counts of shared clonotypes were affected, making normalization necessary.

The germline V gene provides CDR1 SGHTA and CDR2 FQGNSA. Trimming at the junction amounts to 5 bases on V and 7 bases on J, and the germline ends lie 15 bases apart. There are 14 amino acids in the CDR3, from cysteine to phenylalanine inclusive. This entry keeps only the CDR3 DNA: 42 bases, framed from base 1. Details on this clone: Its binding antigen is unknown. The input lacks base qualities; no much larger clone sits a single base away.

Recombination connected TRBV7-2 to TRBJ2-1, with the D gene possibly TRBD1 or TRBD2, each one fitting 6 bases. The clonotype originates from a human donor with multiple sclerosis. The sequencing input was PBMCs from blood kept in culture. The nucleotides read TGTGCCAGCAGCGTGTTGGGGGGCGGGAATGAGCAGTTCTTC. It specifies CASSVLGGGNEQFF. With the rest looked up from the reference TRBV7-2 and TRBJ2-1 genes rather than sequenced, the full variable domain is GAGVSQSPSNKVTEKGKDVELRCDPISGHTALYWYRQSLGQGLEFLIYFQGNSAPDKSGLPSDRFSAERTGGSVSTLTIQRTQQEDSAVYLCASSVLGGGNEQFFGPGTRLTVL.